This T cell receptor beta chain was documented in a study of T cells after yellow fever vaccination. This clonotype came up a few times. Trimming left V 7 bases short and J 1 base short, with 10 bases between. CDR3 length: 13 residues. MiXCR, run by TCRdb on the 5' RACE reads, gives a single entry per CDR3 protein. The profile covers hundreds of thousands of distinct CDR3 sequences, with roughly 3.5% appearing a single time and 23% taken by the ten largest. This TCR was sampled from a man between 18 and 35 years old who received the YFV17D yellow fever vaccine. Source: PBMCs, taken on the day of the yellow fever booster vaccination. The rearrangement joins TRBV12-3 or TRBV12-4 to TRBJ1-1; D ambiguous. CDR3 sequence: CASTRLQNTEAFF. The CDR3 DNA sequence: TGTGCCAGCACTCGACTGCAGAACACTGAAGCTTTCTTT.